A selection of T cell receptor beta chains follows, all from one sample in a study of T cell responses to AZD1222 COVID-19 vaccine. Using immunoSEQ multiplex PCR, the repertoire was profiled, and TCRdb retains in-frame clones only, with some absent. Among 130,000 to 150,000 clones listed, about 92% were seen once. The sequencing used peripheral blood, collected after recovery from COVID-19. The receptors shown here come from an adult who had recovered from COVID-19. CDR3s include the opening cysteine and the closing phenylalanine or tryptophan. Each record gives: V gene, clone size, D gene, CDR3 length, J gene, CDR3 DNA, CDR3 protein. D genes are given only for firm matches. Rows give clone size only sometimes, using once, few, many, or a class for an expanded clone.

TRBV19	.	.	11	TRBJ2-2	TGTGCCAGTCTCTCCACCGGGGAGCTGTTTTTT	CASLSTGELFF
TRBV24-1	.	.	14	TRBJ2-3	TGTGCCACCAGTGGAGGGAGAAGCACAGATACGCAGTATTTT	CATSGGRSTDTQYF
TRBV7-3	.	.	13	TRBJ2-5	TGTGCCAGCAGCTTAACGGGGGAAGAGACCCAGTACTTC	CASSLTGEETQYF
TRBV15	.	.	17	TRBJ2-5	TGTGCCACCAGCGATACCCCAGGGCGCGGATACCAAGAGACCCAGTACTTC	CATSDTPGRGYQETQYF
TRBV9	.	.	16	TRBJ1-1	TGTGCCAGCAGCGAAACGGAAGCCGGGGGGAACACTGAAGCTTTCTTT	CASSETEAGGNTEAFF
TRBV6-5	.	TRBD1	15	TRBJ1-5	TGTGCCAGCAGGGTCACAGGGGATAGCAATCAGCCCCAGCATTTT	CASRVTGDSNQPQHF
TRBV5-4	.	.	12	TRBJ1-1	TGTGCCAGCAGAACACCAAACACTGAAGCTTTCTTT	CASRTPNTEAFF
TRBV6-1	once	.	13	TRBJ1-6	TGTGCCAGCAGTGAAGTGGAAAATTCACCCCTCCACTTT	CASSEVENSPLHF
TRBV10-3	.	.	14	TRBJ2-7	TGTGCCATCAGTGAGTCCCTATGGGCCTACGAGCAGTACTTC	CAISESLWAYEQYF
TRBV6-2/TRBV6-3	.	.	13	TRBJ1-1	TGTGCCAGCAGCCCACGGGTGAACACTGAAGCTTTCTTT	CASSPRVNTEAFF
TRBV20-1	.	TRBD1	17	TRBJ1-6	TGCAGTGCTAGTGGTCATAGGCTTGACAGGGACAATTCACCCCTCCACTTT	CSASGHRLDRDNSPLHF